A selection of T cell receptor beta chains follows, all from one sample in a study of T cells after yellow fever vaccination. TCRdb re-called the 5' RACE reads with MiXCR, one entry per CDR3 protein. Of about 99,000 distinct CDR3 sequences in the sample, 5.8% were seen once. Sequenced here: CD8+ T cells sorted from PBMCs, sampled 10 days after the yellow fever booster vaccination. All receptors come from a man aged 18 to 35 who received the YFV17D yellow fever vaccine. CDR3s include the opening cysteine and the closing phenylalanine or tryptophan. A D gene is named only where the DNA matches it firmly. Clone size is shown for a subset of rows, as once, few, many or a class of expanded clone.

DNA	CDR3	size	J	V	D
TGTGCCAGCAGTTTAATCGGGTCATCGACAGGGGGCGGGGAGACCCAGTACTTC	CASSLIGSSTGGGETQYF	few	TRBJ2-5	TRBV12-3/TRBV12-4	TRBD1
TGCGCCAGCAGCCTAAGAGTCGGGGGGACCTACAATGAGCAGTTCTTC	CASSLRVGGTYNEQFF	.	TRBJ2-1	TRBV4-1	TRBD2
TGTGCCAGCAGCGGACGGACCCCAAACCATCAGCCCCAGCATTTT	CASSGRTPNHQPQHF	few	TRBJ1-5	TRBV12-3/TRBV12-4	.
TGTGCCAGCAGCCAAGAAAAACAGTACAATGAGCAGTTCTTC	CASSQEKQYNEQFF	few	TRBJ2-1	TRBV3-1	.
TGTGCCAGCAGCCAGTGGCGGGCCACAGATACGCAGTATTTT	CASSQWRATDTQYF	few	TRBJ2-3	TRBV7-9	.
TGTGCCAGCAGCAACCGGACTAGCGGGACTTACAATGAGCAGTTCTTC	CASSNRTSGTYNEQFF	few	TRBJ2-1	TRBV11-3	TRBD2
TGCAGTGCTAGAGATGGACAGGGGCAAATCTACGAGCAGTACTTC	CSARDGQGQIYEQYF	few	TRBJ2-7	TRBV20-1	TRBD1
TGTGCCAGCAGCTCTAGACAGGGGGAGACCTACGAGCAGTACTTC	CASSSRQGETYEQYF	.	TRBJ2-7	TRBV7-9	TRBD1
TGTGCCAGCAGCTTATGGATGGCAGGGAAGATAGATGGCTACACCTTC	CASSLWMAGKIDGYTF	.	TRBJ1-2	TRBV7-3	.
TGCAGTGCTAGAAAGGGCTGGGAGACCCAGTACTTC	CSARKGWETQYF	.	TRBJ2-5	TRBV20-1	.
TGTGCCAGCAGCTTAGGATTCGGTGCTAGAGAGGAGACCCAGTACTTC	CASSLGFGAREETQYF	few	TRBJ2-5	TRBV7-9	.
TGCGCCAGCAGCCAAGATCGAGGGAACACTGAAGCTTTCTTT	CASSQDRGNTEAFF	many	TRBJ1-1	TRBV4-3	.
TGTGCCAGCAGTTTCGGGACAGGACTAGGGGGCTACACCTTC	CASSFGTGLGGYTF	many	TRBJ1-2	TRBV6-5	TRBD1
TGTGCCAGCAGCTCTCTCGAGTGGGCTTCCTACGAGCAGTACTTC	CASSSLEWASYEQYF	few	TRBJ2-7	TRBV5-4	.
TGTGCCACCCATGGGGTACCCGATTACCACAGTTTGTTCTTC	CATHGVPDYHSLFF	.	TRBJ2-1	TRBV6-5	.
TGCGCCAGCAGCCAACTCCAATTGACAGCGAACACCGGGGAGCTGTTTTTT	CASSQLQLTANTGELFF	.	TRBJ2-2	TRBV4-3	.
TGTGCCAGTAGTGACCCGTCTCACTGGTCGGGGACCACCGGGGAGCTGTTTTTT	CASSDPSHWSGTTGELFF	few	TRBJ2-2	TRBV19	.
TGTGCCAGCAGCTTAGCGGGACAGGGTAATTCACCCCTCCACTTT	CASSLAGQGNSPLHF	.	TRBJ1-6	TRBV7-9	TRBD1
TGCAGCGTTGAAGATCGAGGGGGTAACACCGGGGAGCTGTTTTTT	CSVEDRGGNTGELFF	.	TRBJ2-2	TRBV29-1	.
TGCGCCAGCAGCCAAGAAGAGCGGGGGCCACGGCGCGATGAGCAGTTCTTC	CASSQEERGPRRDEQFF	few	TRBJ2-1	TRBV4-3	TRBD2
TGCGCCAGCAGCCAAGATAGTTTAATGGGGTCTTCGAACAATGAGCAGTTCTTC	CASSQDSLMGSSNNEQFF	.	TRBJ2-1	TRBV4-3	.
TGTGCCAGCAGCCCTACTGAGACTAGCACAGATACGCAGTATTTT	CASSPTETSTDTQYF	.	TRBJ2-3	TRBV12-3/TRBV12-4	.
TGTGCCAGCAGCGGACTAGCGAAAAGCACAGATACGCAGTATTTT	CASSGLAKSTDTQYF	.	TRBJ2-3	TRBV7-9	TRBD2
TGCAGCGTTAGATCTGGCACAGATACGCAGTATTTT	CSVRSGTDTQYF	.	TRBJ2-3	TRBV29-1	.
TGTGCCACCCGCGAGGCCGGCAATGAGCAGTTCTTC	CATREAGNEQFF	many	TRBJ2-1	TRBV15	.
TGTGCCAGCAGTGAACAGCAGGGGGGTTCCCATCAGCCCCAGCATTTT	CASSEQQGGSHQPQHF	.	TRBJ1-5	TRBV6-1	TRBD1
TGTGCCAGCAGTATTAGCGGGGGGGCTTTGCGGGGTGAGCAGTTCTTC	CASSISGGALRGEQFF	many	TRBJ2-1	TRBV6-5	TRBD2
TGTGCCAGCAGCTCGGCGGATAGCACAGATACGCAGTATTTT	CASSSADSTDTQYF	.	TRBJ2-3	TRBV7-6	.
TGTGCCAGCAGCTCACCAAGGCCCGGGACAGATCTAGCGGGGACTTACAATGAGCATTTCTTC	CASSSPRPGTDLAGTYNEHFF	few	TRBJ2-1	TRBV11-1	TRBD2
TGTGCCAGCAGCTTAGCACCCGGGACAGGGGCCAGCACAGATACGCAGTATTTT	CASSLAPGTGASTDTQYF	.	TRBJ2-3	TRBV7-9	TRBD1
TGCGCCAGCAGCTGGACGGGGGCCCAACCCGGGGAGCTGTTTTTT	CASSWTGAQPGELFF	many	TRBJ2-2	TRBV5-1	.
TGTGCCAGCAGCGGACTAGAAGTAACGCAGTATTTT	CASSGLEVTQYF	few	TRBJ2-3	TRBV9	.
TGTGCCAGCAGTGGAGACGCTGGGGCCAACGTCCTGACTTTC	CASSGDAGANVLTF	few	TRBJ2-6	TRBV6-2/TRBV6-3	.
TGTGCCAGCAGCCAGGTGGACAGGGGGCTGTTCGATGGCTACACCTTC	CASSQVDRGLFDGYTF	.	TRBJ1-2	TRBV4-2	TRBD1
TGTGCCAGCAGGTCCCCGGGACTAGAGACCACCGGGGAGCTGTTTTTT	CASRSPGLETTGELFF	few	TRBJ2-2	TRBV12-3/TRBV12-4	TRBD2
TGTGCCAGCAGCGTGGGGGGGGAAGTCGAGCAGTACTTC	CASSVGGEVEQYF	.	TRBJ2-7	TRBV3-1	TRBD2
TGTGCCAGCTCACCGGGACAAGGGACAGGCTCACAAGAGACCCAGTACTTC	CASSPGQGTGSQETQYF	.	TRBJ2-5	TRBV18	TRBD1
TGTGCCAGCACCCCGACAGGGGGCTTTGGGGAGACCCAGTACTTC	CASTPTGGFGETQYF	.	TRBJ2-5	TRBV6-5	TRBD1
TGTGCCAGCAGTGACTACAGCCACAATGAGCAGTTCTTC	CASSDYSHNEQFF	.	TRBJ2-1	TRBV6-4	.
TGTGCCAGCAGTGGGGCAGGGGTATTCAATGAGCAGTTCTTC	CASSGAGVFNEQFF	many	TRBJ2-1	TRBV2	.
TGTGCCAGCAGCAGGTCAGGGACTGTTGGCAATCAGCCCCAGCATTTT	CASSRSGTVGNQPQHF	.	TRBJ1-5	TRBV7-9	.
TGCGCCAGCAGCTCCCCCCTCTCCTACGAGCATTACTTC	CASSSPLSYEHYF	.	TRBJ2-7	TRBV5-1	.
TGTGCCAGTAGAAGGGACAGGGGCCCAGGAAACACTGAAGCTTTCTTT	CASRRDRGPGNTEAFF	.	TRBJ1-1	TRBV19	TRBD1
TGTGCCAGCAGTTTACAGGGGGTGGAAGAGACCCAGTACTTC	CASSLQGVEETQYF	few	TRBJ2-5	TRBV12-3/TRBV12-4	TRBD1
TGCGCCAGCAGCCAAGAGACAGGCTCTGGGGCCAACGTCCTGACTTTC	CASSQETGSGANVLTF	medium-sized	TRBJ2-6	TRBV4-3	.